This is a list of T cell receptor beta chains from one sample in a study of identical twins. MiXCR was run by TCRdb on the 5' RACE reads, yielding one entry per CDR3 protein. The sample lists hundreds of thousands of distinct CDR3 sequences, under 25% occurring once. These data also featured in a second study, about yellow fever vaccine responses in identical twins.

Sequencing used CD4+ T cells sorted from blood. The source is a woman under 30 in good health. Each CDR3 is given with its conserved first and last residue. The D gene is left open where the match is weak. Clone size is shown for a subset of rows, as once, few, many or a class of expanded clone.

cdr3_length clone_size j_call d_call v_call cdr3_nt cdr3_aa
16 - TRBJ1-1 - TRBV20-1 TGCAGTGCTAGAGACCTTGGAGGGGCGATGAACACTGAAGCTTTCTTT CSARDLGGAMNTEAFF
17 - TRBJ2-1 TRBD2 TRBV15 TGTGCCACCAGCAGACCGCCCCTAGCGGGAGCGTCCAATGAGCAGTTCTTC CATSRPPLAGASNEQFF
15 - TRBJ1-5 - TRBV7-8 TGTGCCAGCAGCCCCGAGCCTTATAGCAATCAGCCCCAGCATTTT CASSPEPYSNQPQHF
12 many TRBJ2-1 - TRBV3-1 TGTGCCAGCAGCCAAGTGTCCAATGAGCAGTTCTTC CASSQVSNEQFF
14 few TRBJ1-6 - TRBV5-1 TGCGCCAGCAGCTTTGGTACAGGAGCTTCACCCCTCCACTTT CASSFGTGASPLHF
12 - TRBJ2-7 - TRBV10-3 TGTGCCATCAGTGTTGGCCAGGGGGAGCAGTACTTC CAISVGQGEQYF
15 - TRBJ2-7 - TRBV2 TGTGCCAGCAGTGAAGAGGGGTACCGAGACTACGAGCAGTACTTC CASSEEGYRDYEQYF
16 - TRBJ2-7 TRBD2 TRBV6-5 TGTGCCAGAAGTTATAACGGACTAGCGAGAACCTACGAGCAGTACTTC CARSYNGLARTYEQYF
17 - TRBJ2-5 TRBD2 TRBV11-2 TGTGCCAGCAGCTTAGGCGGCCTAGCGGGGGGACAAGAGACCCAGTACTTC CASSLGGLAGGQETQYF
11 few TRBJ2-1 TRBD1 TRBV29-1 TGCAGCGCGAAGACAGGGAATGAGCAGTTCTTC CSAKTGNEQFF
15 - TRBJ2-3 - TRBV2 TGTGCCAGCCCTAGCACCCCGAGTGGGACAGATACGCAGTATTTT CASPSTPSGTDTQYF
18 - TRBJ1-5 - TRBV6-2/TRBV6-3 TGTGCCAGCAGTTCTCGAGGCAGGTTAACCTATAGCAATCAGCCCCAGCATTTT CASSSRGRLTYSNQPQHF
13 few TRBJ2-5 - TRBV2 TGTGCCAGCAGGCCAGGGGGACTAAAGACCCAGTACTTC CASRPGGLKTQYF
13 - TRBJ1-1 - TRBV29-1 TGCAGCGTTGAAGTCCCAAGGCACACTGAAGCTTTCTTT CSVEVPRHTEAFF
12 - TRBJ1-1 - TRBV29-1 TGCAGCGTCCAAACCCTGAACACTGAAGCTTTCTTT CSVQTLNTEAFF
15 few TRBJ2-3 TRBD2 TRBV7-9 TGTGCCAGCAGGCTAGCGGGGGGACGCACAGATACGCAGTATTTT CASRLAGGRTDTQYF
16 few TRBJ2-3 TRBD2 TRBV6-1 TGTGCCAGCAGATTGCAGACTAGCGGGAGTGCAGATACGCAGTATTTT CASRLQTSGSADTQYF
16 few TRBJ2-1 - TRBV20-1 TGCAGTGCTTACAAGCTTGGGGGGGCGCTTAACAATGAGCAGTTCTTC CSAYKLGGALNNEQFF
15 - TRBJ1-4 - TRBV7-9 TGTGCCAGCAGCACAACAGGAGTCACTAATGAAAAACTGTTTTTT CASSTTGVTNEKLFF
14 - TRBJ1-5 - TRBV24-1 TGTGCCACCAGGTCTGGGGGTGGCAATCAGCCCCAGCATTTT CATRSGGGNQPQHF
17 few TRBJ1-4 - TRBV25-1 TGTGCCAGCAGTGGCCACAGAGGGGCTGCAACTAATGAAAAACTGTTTTTT CASSGHRGAATNEKLFF
17 - TRBJ1-4 - TRBV5-8 TGTGCCAGCAGCTTACGCCCGGACCTGGGGGCTGCTGAAAAACTGTTTTTT CASSLRPDLGAAEKLFF
17 - TRBJ2-3 TRBD2 TRBV3-1 TGTGCCAGCAGCCGGAAGACTAGCGGCTTATACACAGATACGCAGTATTTT CASSRKTSGLYTDTQYF
16 - TRBJ1-5 - TRBV28 TGTGCCAGCAGTTTAGCCGGGGCTTATAGCAATCAGCCCCAGCATTTT CASSLAGAYSNQPQHF
13 - TRBJ2-5 - TRBV9 TGTGCCAGTCGGCCTTTCGGCCAAGAGACCCAGTACTTC CASRPFGQETQYF
14 many TRBJ2-3 - TRBV3-1 TGTGCCAGCAGCTTAAGGGGGAGCACAGATACGCAGTATTTT CASSLRGSTDTQYF
16 - TRBJ2-1 TRBD2 TRBV3-1 TGTGCCAGCAGCCCCCAGATGGCGGGGGACTACAATGAGCAGTTCTTC CASSPQMAGDYNEQFF
15 few TRBJ1-6 TRBD1 TRBV28 TGTGCCAGCAGTTTATCCGACAGGGGGAATTCACCCCTCCACTTT CASSLSDRGNSPLHF
13 - TRBJ1-1 - TRBV12-3/TRBV12-4 TGTGCCAGCATCGGGGGACAGAACACTGAAGCTTTCTTT CASIGGQNTEAFF
14 - TRBJ2-5 - TRBV5-1 TGCGCCAGCAGCTTGAATTCGGGATGGGAGACCCAGTACTTC CASSLNSGWETQYF
14 few TRBJ1-2 - TRBV10-1 TGCGCCAGCAGTGAGTCGACAGCACCCTATGGCTACACCTTC CASSESTAPYGYTF
16 - TRBJ2-2 TRBD2 TRBV12-3/TRBV12-4 TGTGCCAGCAGTTTTATAGCGGGAGGAGACACCGGGGAGCTGTTTTTT CASSFIAGGDTGELFF
15 - TRBJ2-7 TRBD2 TRBV5-5 TGTGCCAGCAGCGCGGTGGGAGGGCCCTCCTACGAGCAGTACTTC CASSAVGGPSYEQYF
17 few TRBJ2-3 TRBD1 TRBV15 TGTGCCACCAGCAGACCCCCTCCTGGACAGGGCACAGATACGCAGTATTTT CATSRPPPGQGTDTQYF
15 few TRBJ2-1 TRBD2 TRBV7-8 TGTGCCAGCAGTTCCGGGACTAGCGGGTGGAATGAGCAGTTCTTC CASSSGTSGWNEQFF
20 - TRBJ2-5 - TRBV6-2/TRBV6-3 TGTGCCAGCAGTTACTCGAGGACGGTAAATTGGGAGCGGGTGCAAGAGACCCAGTACTTC CASSYSRTVNWERVQETQYF
15 - TRBJ2-1 TRBD1 TRBV4-2 TGTGCCAGCAGCCCCCGGACAGGGGGCCTCAATGAGCAGTTCTTC CASSPRTGGLNEQFF
15 once TRBJ1-2 - TRBV24-1 TGTGCCACCAGTGATTCGACAGGCCCGCGGTATGGCTACACCTTC CATSDSTGPRYGYTF
13 - TRBJ2-3 TRBD1 TRBV6-1 TGTGCCAGCAGGAGGGACAGCCCAGATACGCAGTATTTT CASRRDSPDTQYF
17 - TRBJ2-1 TRBD2 TRBV7-3 TGTGCCAGCAGCTCCGGACTAGCGGGAGGAAGGTACAATGAGCAGTTCTTC CASSSGLAGGRYNEQFF
13 few TRBJ2-3 - TRBV12-3/TRBV12-4 TGTGCCAGCAGTTTAGATGGGTGGAATACGCAGTATTTT CASSLDGWNTQYF
15 - TRBJ2-3 TRBD2 TRBV3-1 TGTGCCAGCAGCCAAAGACTAGCGGACACAGATACGCAGTATTTT CASSQRLADTDTQYF
16 - TRBJ2-2 - TRBV12-3/TRBV12-4 TGTGCCAGCATTAGGGGGGCAGGGGTGTGGACCGGGGAGCTGTTTTTT CASIRGAGVWTGELFF
15 - TRBJ2-7 - TRBV24-1 TGTGCCACCAGTCCCGCCGGGAGCAACTCCTACGAGCAGTACTTC CATSPAGSNSYEQYF
17 - TRBJ2-7 TRBD1 TRBV12-3/TRBV12-4 TGTGCCAGCAGTTTAGGACAGGGTAAAACCCGAACGGGCGAGCAGTACTTC CASSLGQGKTRTGEQYF
11 - TRBJ1-2 - TRBV10-3 TGTGCCATCTCTCTGGAGGGTGGCTACACCTTC CAISLEGGYTF
14 - TRBJ2-1 TRBD2 TRBV10-3 TGTGCCACCTTAGCGGGGCAACCGGGGGATGAGCAGTTCTTC CATLAGQPGDEQFF
14 few TRBJ1-1 - TRBV29-1 TGCAGCGTTGAACGGGACCGAGTGGGCACTGAAGCTTTCTTT CSVERDRVGTEAFF
15 few TRBJ2-2 - TRBV6-2/TRBV6-3 TGTGCCAGCAGTCAGTTTGGGACATTCACCGGGGAGCTGTTTTTT CASSQFGTFTGELFF
14 - TRBJ1-2 - TRBV7-2 TGTGCCAGCAGCTTAGTGCCAGGGATCTATGGCTACACCTTC CASSLVPGIYGYTF
17 - TRBJ2-1 TRBD2 TRBV5-1 TGCGCCAGCAGCTACCAAACTAGCGGGAACGCCTACAATGAGCAGTTCTTC CASSYQTSGNAYNEQFF
15 few TRBJ2-1 TRBD2 TRBV20-1 TGCAGTGCTAGGGCTAGCGGTCGCTCCTACAATGAGCAGTTCTTC CSARASGRSYNEQFF
20 many TRBJ2-5 TRBD2 TRBV7-8 TGTGCCAGCAGCTTAGCAGCTGTTTTGGGCGGGGGGAGTTCAGGAGAGACCCAGTACTTC CASSLAAVLGGGSSGETQYF
17 few TRBJ2-3 TRBD2 TRBV7-9 TGTGCCAGCAGCTTCTTTGCGCTAGCGGGAGGGAGAGATACGCAGTATTTT CASSFFALAGGRDTQYF